The next 29 T cell receptor beta chains were all read from a single sample in a study of OX40 agonist ivuxolimab in advanced cancers. TCRdb keeps only in-frame clones here, not all; method: immunoSEQ multiplex PCR. The top ten hold 18% of the sample, which has around 65,000 clones, 90% to 95% seen once. Specimen: CD4+ or CD8+ T cells sorted from blood, collected in a trial of the OX40 agonist ivuxolimab. These receptors all come from an adult with an advanced solid tumor such as melanoma, head and neck, liver or kidney cancer.

On this clone: Relative to the germline gene, one junction end is altered; a read error may explain this. This same CDR3 is encoded by further DNA sequences in the sample. The J gene is TRBJ1-1, the V gene TRBV9; D is unresolved. Germline V gives CDR1 SGDLS, CDR2 YYNGEE. This CDR3 contains 13 residues. In nucleotides, the CDR3 is TGTGCCAGCAGCGTTGACGGGAACACTGAGGCTTTCTTT. It encodes CASSVDGNTEAFF.

The chain links TRBV4-1 to TRBJ2-7, with 8 positions matching TRBD2. In germline, CDR1 is MGHRA, CDR2 YSYEKL. This CDR3 comprises 14 residues. V dropped 0 bases and J dropped 4; count of bases not matched to a gene: 2. In nucleotides, the CDR3 is TGCGCCAGCAGCCAAGATCGGGGGGGGTACGAGCAGTACTTC. Protein: CASSQDRGGYEQYF.

The chain links TRBV6-1 to TRBJ2-7, with no clear D. The germline CDR1 and CDR2 sequences are MNHNS and SASEGT. Trimming pared 1 base from V and 2 bases from J, leaving 6 bases between. The CDR3 consists of 13 residues. The CDR3 loop reads CASSEVDAYEQYF. In nucleotides, the CDR3 is TGTGCCAGCAGTGAAGTGGACGCCTACGAGCAGTACTTC.

CDR3 region: CASSLGYGEGYTF. The DNA of the CDR3 is TGTGCCAGCAGTTTAGGGTACGGAGAAGGCTACACCTTC. The V call is TRBV27, the J call TRBJ1-2; D unresolved. Trimming pared 2 bases from V and 8 bases from J, leaving 12 bases between. Germline V gene lookup returns CDR1 MNHEY and CDR2 SMNVEV (reference sequence). The CDR3 has 13 residues.

The CDR3 sequence is CASSQDLVATNEKLFF. The CDR3 DNA reads as TGCGCCAGCAGCCAAGATTTGGTTGCCACTAATGAAAAACTGTTTTTT. The gene calls are TRBV4-1 and TRBJ1-4; D remains ambiguous. Trimming took 0 bases from V and 2 from J, leaving 10 bases between them. There are 16 residues in the CDR3. Germline V gives CDR1 MGHRA, CDR2 YSYEKL.

V usage is TRBV9 and J usage is TRBJ2-2, with 8 bases fitting TRBD2. V shed 0 bases, J shed 6 bases, and the junction held 7 bases outside the gene matches. This CDR3 region has 16 residues. From germline, CDR1 is SGDLS and CDR2 YYNGEE. CDR3 DNA sequence: TGTGCCAGCAGCGTAGGGAGCGGGGGTTTTGCCGGGGAGCTGTTTTTT. Translated: CASSVGSGGFAGELFF.

V is TRBV18 and J is TRBJ2-1; TRBD2 matches 7 bases. CDR3 size: 11 residues. Germline V CDR1 and CDR2: KGHSH, LQKENI. The V gene end was trimmed by 6 bases and the J gene end by 8 bases; junction bases not matched to a gene: 1. The CDR3: CASSGGDEQFF. The CDR3 DNA reads TGTGCCAGCTCGGGGGGGGATGAGCAGTTCTTC.

The CDR3 spells CASSDTSYEQYF. The CDR3 DNA reads as TGCGCCAGCAGCGACACCTCCTACGAGCAGTACTTC. This chain connects TRBV5-1 to TRBJ2-7; D is unresolved. The V end was cut by 4 bases, the J end by 0 bases, with 5 bases between. Germline lookup yields CDR1 SGHRS and CDR2 YFSETQ. There are 12 residues in the CDR3.

This clone was recorded only once. V gene TRBV7-8 combines with J gene TRBJ2-5, with no clear D. Germline CDR1 SGHVS, CDR2 FQNEAQ. The V gene lost 3 bases and the J gene lost 4 bases, with 12 bases spanning the gap. This CDR3 has 14 residues. The chain's CDR3 is CASSFYMNGETQYF. CDR3 bases: TGTGCCAGCAGCTTTTATATGAATGGAGAGACCCAGTACTTC.

V gene TRBV28 combines with J gene TRBJ2-3, with D maybe TRBD2 (5 bases). CDR3 length equals 13 residues. Trimming took 3 bases from V and 6 from J, leaving 10 bases between them. In germline, CDR1 is MDHEN, CDR2 SYDVKM. The CDR3 region is CASSFSGSDTQYF. The CDR3 region has the DNA TGTGCCAGCAGTTTTTCGGGGAGCGATACGCAGTATTTT.

The chain has TRBV15 and TRBJ2-7, with D possibly TRBD2 on 6 matching bases. This CDR3 has 15 residues. Trimming shortened V by 6 bases and J by 3 bases, and 18 bases separated the two germline ends. The V gene's germline CDR1 is LNHNV and CDR2 YYDKDF (reference sequence). The CDR3 DNA sequence: TGTGCCACCAGATACTGGCCGGGGGAGTTCTACGAGCAGTACTTC. Translated: CATRYWPGEFYEQYF.

A single count supports this clone. The chain combines TRBV4-1 with TRBJ2-5; weak D call: TRBD1 (6 bases). This CDR3 is 13 amino acids long. From germline, CDR1 is MGHRA and CDR2 YSYEKL. The V gene lost 1 base and the J gene lost 5 bases, with 8 bases spanning the gap. In DNA, the CDR3 is TGCGCCAGCAGCCAAGGGGGGCCGGAGACCCAGTACTTC. Protein product: CASSQGGPETQYF.

The chain is built from TRBV5-6 and TRBJ2-1, with a weak D call TRBD2 (5 bases). V lost 8 bases, J lost 9 bases, and 21 bases lay in between. Germline CDR1 reads SGHDT; CDR2 reads YYEEEE. The CDR3 covers 14 residues. The CDR3 DNA reads TGTGCCAGTCAAGCTGGGGAAGCCCGGGGTGAGCAGTTCTTC. Amino acid sequence: CASQAGEARGEQFF.

The gene calls are TRBV6-1 and TRBJ1-2, with 8 bases aligning to TRBD1. The CDR3 covers 16 residues. Germline CDR1 MNHNS, CDR2 SASEGT. Losses at the gene ends were 3 bases for V and 3 bases for J; bases not matched to a gene: 9. The CDR3 bases are TGTGCCAGCAGTGACCCATGGACAGGGAGGTACTATGGCTACACCTTC. Translation: CASSDPWTGRYYGYTF.

This clone appeared a single time. The chain uses TRBV27 and TRBJ1-5; D not certain. CDR3 length: 13 amino acids. Per germline, CDR1 MNHEY and CDR2 SMNVEV (reference sequence). Trimming pared 2 bases from V and 3 bases from J, leaving 5 bases between. DNA for the CDR3: TGTGCCAGCAGTTTAGGCGTCAATCAGCCCCAGCATTTT. It encodes CASSLGVNQPQHF.

This chain connects TRBV6-1 to TRBJ1-6; TRBD1 is a possible D gene (6 bases). Germline assignment: CDR1 MNHNS and CDR2 SASEGT. CDR3 length equals 17 residues. The V end was cut by 2 bases, the J end by 0 bases, with 11 bases between. Here the CDR3 DNA reads TGTGCCAGCAGTGAACTCAGGGGACCCTCCTATAATTCACCCCTCCACTTT. It encodes CASSELRGPSYNSPLHF.

The chain recombines TRBV11-2 with TRBJ1-1; D remains ambiguous. The length of the CDR3 is 12 residues. Trimming took 3 bases from V and 0 from J, leaving 2 bases between them. Germline V gives CDR1 SGHAT, CDR2 FQNNGV. This CDR3 is CASSLMNTEAFF. Here the CDR3 DNA reads TGTGCCAGCAGCTTGATGAACACTGAAGCTTTCTTT.

The chain links TRBV4-1 to TRBJ1-4; tentative D call: TRBD1 (5 bases). There are 14 residues in the CDR3. The germline gives CDR1 MGHRA, CDR2 YSYEKL. V was pared by 4 bases and J by 6 bases, with 12 bases between. The CDR3 region is CASSPLLGDEKLFF. The CDR3 DNA is TGCGCCAGCAGCCCTTTGTTGGGGGATGAAAAACTGTTTTTT.

The DNA of the CDR3 is TGTGCCAGCAGCCTACTAGCAGGGGTGTGGGCTGAAGCTTTCTTT. It codes for CASSLLAGVWAEAFF. The chain couples TRBV14 to TRBJ1-1, with TRBD1 as a possible D gene (6 bases). Trimming took 4 bases from V and 6 from J, leaving 18 bases between them. The germline V gene has CDR1 SGHDN and CDR2 FVKESK. This CDR3 contains 15 residues.

A note on this clone: Additional DNA sequences in this sample encode the identical CDR3. The chain recombines TRBV19 with TRBJ2-3, with D hard to call. Deletions cut 3 bases from V and 0 bases from J, with 10 bases between. The CDR3 spans 15 residues. Germline V gives CDR1 LNHDA, CDR2 SQIVND (reference sequence). Here the CDR3 reads CASSIRDSSTDTQYF. CDR3 coding DNA: TGTGCCAGTAGTATTAGGGATTCTAGCACAGATACGCAGTATTTT. Looking up the rest from reference TRBV19 and TRBJ2-3 gives the full variable domain: DGGITQSPKYLFRKEGQNVTLSCEQNLNHDAMYWYRQDPGQGLRLIYYSQIVNDFQKGDIAEGYSVSREKKESFPLTVTSAQKNPTAFYLCASSIRDSSTDTQYFGPGTRLTVL.

The count of this clone is one. The chain uses TRBV5-4 and TRBJ1-6; D uncertain. V was shortened by 4 bases and J by 10 bases, with 9 bases between the two germline ends. This CDR3 spans 12 amino acids. In germline, CDR1 is SGHNT, CDR2 YYREEE (reference sequence). The CDR3 region is CASSPGPSPLHF. DNA of the CDR3: TGTGCCAGCAGCCCTGGGCCCTCACCCCTCCACTTT. Variable domain in full (rest from reference TRBV5-4 and TRBJ1-6): ETGVTQSPTHLIKTRGQQVTLRCSSQSGHNTVSWYQQALGQGPQFIFQYYREEENGRGNFPPRFSGLQFPNYSSELNVNALELDDSALYLCASSPGPSPLHFGNGTRLTVT.

The chain links TRBV5-4 to TRBJ1-1, with TRBD1 matching over 9 bases. This CDR3 has 15 amino acids. CDR1 SGHNT and CDR2 YYREEE come from the germline V gene (reference sequence). V was pared by 4 bases and J by 0 bases, with 4 bases of the junction left unmatched. The CDR3 spells CASSPTGGLNTEAFF. The CDR3 DNA reads TGTGCCAGCAGCCCGACAGGGGGTCTGAACACTGAAGCTTTCTTT.

The chain recombines TRBV4-1 with TRBJ1-5; 7 bases map to TRBD1. The germline V gene encodes CDR1 MGHRA and CDR2 YSYEKL. The CDR3 covers 17 residues. J was trimmed by 5 bases and V by 0 bases; bases with no gene match: 10. The CDR3 DNA follows: TGCGCCAGCAGCCAAGAATTGGGAGGGGGCCGGGATCAGCCCCAGCATTTT. Translating gives CASSQELGGGRDQPQHF.

The rearrangement uses TRBV27 and TRBJ2-1; TRBD1 aligns across 8 bases. The CDR3 runs 14 residues. After removal of 5 bases from V and 5 bases from J, the junction contained 5 bases not matched to a gene. In germline, CDR1 is MNHEY, CDR2 SMNVEV (reference sequence). CDR3 in DNA: TGTGCCAGCAGTCCAGGGGGCACTAACAATGAGCAGTTCTTC. Translating gives CASSPGGTNNEQFF.

This clone was detected only once. This chain connects TRBV5-1 to TRBJ2-7; D call uncertain. V gave up 5 bases and J gave up 0 bases, with 9 bases separating them. Germline-derived CDR1 and CDR2 are SGHRS and YFSETQ. The CDR3 totals 13 residues. CDR3 nucleotide sequence: TGCGCCAGCAGACACGCGAGCTCCTACGAGCAGTACTTC. This codes for CASRHASSYEQYF.

The chain links TRBV27 to TRBJ2-4; D is uncertain. With 4 bases removed from V and 0 bases from J, the gap between germline ends came to 13 bases. This CDR3 spans 16 amino acids. CDR1 and CDR2 (germline): MNHEY, SMNVEV (reference sequence). CDR3 nucleotide sequence: TGTGCCAGCAGTTCAAAAGGCAGAAGAGCCAAAAACATTCAGTACTTC. Protein sequence: CASSSKGRRAKNIQYF.

Written as DNA, the CDR3 is TGTGCCAGCAGTGAGACTGTGGGGGTCTCCTACGAGCAGTACTTC. Its protein is CASSETVGVSYEQYF. This sequence joins TRBV2 and TRBJ2-7; the D call may be TRBD1 or TRBD2 (5 bases each). Germline V CDR1 and CDR2: SNHLY, FYNNEI. This CDR3 has 15 residues. V lost 3 bases and J 0 bases, leaving 12 bases between the germline ends.

The V call is TRBV6-6, the J call TRBJ2-1, with TRBD1 matching over 8 bases. After removal of 3 bases from V and 0 bases from J, the junction contained 4 bases not matched to a gene. The CDR3 runs to 16 residues. CDR1 MNHNY and CDR2 SVGAGI come from the germline V gene (reference sequence). The CDR3, as DNA: TGTGCCAGCAGTTATACAGGGGGTTTCTCCTACAATGAGCAGTTCTTC. Amino acid sequence: CASSYTGGFSYNEQFF.

The chain joins TRBV11-2 to TRBJ1-2, with TRBD1 matching 8 bases. Germline CDR1 reads SGHAT; CDR2 reads FQNNGV. V was pared by 0 bases and J by 4 bases, with 7 bases of the junction left unmatched. The CDR3 runs 16 residues. The CDR3 sequence: CASSLDLGQVAYGYTF. CDR3 sequence (DNA): TGTGCCAGCAGCTTAGATTTGGGACAGGTGGCCTATGGCTACACCTTC.